The 5 T cell receptor beta chains below all came from one sample that was sequenced in a study of monozygotic twins with cystic fibrosis. The data were produced by immunoSEQ multiplex PCR, yet TCRdb's version contains in-frame clones alone and is incomplete. The sample includes under 30,000 clones, about nine tenths of them seen just once. The specimen sequenced was blood. Receptor source: a girl aged 2 to 9 with cystic fibrosis.

This chain's CDR3 is CASSPLAGDTGELFF. The CDR3 nucleotides read TGTGCCAGCAGTCCGTTAGCGGGGGATACCGGGGAGCTGTTTTTT. The chain carries TRBV6-6 and TRBJ2-2, with 9 positions matching TRBD2. Trimming removed 5 bases from V and 5 bases from J; junction bases left unmatched: 6. Germline V gene data show CDR1 as MNHNY and CDR2 as SVGAGI (reference sequence). This CDR3 is 15 amino acids long.

CDR3 sequence: CASNKGASNEQFF. CDR3 nucleotide sequence: TGTGCCAGCAACAAGGGAGCCAGCAATGAGCAGTTCTTC. V usage is TRBV2 and J usage is TRBJ2-1, with a tentative D call TRBD2 (5 bases). Germline V gives CDR1 SNHLY, CDR2 FYNNEI. The CDR3 loop spans 13 amino acids. V lost 7 bases and J lost 6, with 13 bases in between.

The J gene is TRBJ1-2, the V gene TRBV5-6; 7 nucleotides align to TRBD1. V shed 4 bases and J 8 bases; nucleotides not matched to a gene: 17. CDR1 is SGHDT, CDR2 YYEEEE, per germline. The CDR3 is made up of 16 amino acids. CDR3 loop: CASSPPHPGQDRGYTF. The CDR3 DNA is TGTGCCAGCAGCCCGCCCCATCCCGGACAGGATCGGGGCTACACCTTC.

This sequence joins TRBV27 and TRBJ2-1, with TRBD1 matching 9 bases. The CDR3 has 13 residues. Germline CDR1 is MNHEY and CDR2 is SMNVEV (reference sequence). J gave up 16 bases and V 3 bases, and 10 bases lay outside the gene matches. The CDR3 here is CASSFRRDRAGFF. Written as DNA, the CDR3 is TGTGCCAGCAGTTTCCGACGGGACAGGGCGGGTTTCTTC.

The chain couples TRBV19 to TRBJ1-2, with D tentatively TRBD1 (5 bases). The CDR3 length is 16 residues. Germline-derived CDR1 and CDR2 are LNHDA and SQIVND (reference sequence). Between the trimmed V and J ends, which lost 0 bases and 2 bases, there was a span of 13 bases. The CDR3 is CASSIDQRGRNYGYTF. The CDR3 region has the DNA TGTGCCAGTAGTATAGATCAGCGGGGGAGGAACTATGGCTACACCTTC.